The present TCR beta chain was sequenced within a study of blood T cell repertoires in COVID-19. Turning to the study itself: There were acute and convalescent COVID-19 samples, and they came from the United States, Italy and Spain. Nucleic acid was either cDNA or gDNA, and it came from T cells, B-cell-depleted T cells, or PBMCs.

Per the original data handling: Estimates of nucleated cell counts were drawn from the amplification of reference gene primers. Data came from immunoSEQ multiplex PCR; TCRdb stores just in-frame clones and leaves some out. The DNA was the basis for D and trimming; V, J and clone size are from that table. The sample has approximately 200,000 clones, approximately 86% seen once. Germline-derived CDR1 and CDR2 are SGHRS and YFSETQ. J was trimmed by 6 bases and V by 7 bases; bases with no gene match: 14. This CDR3 has 15 residues. V is TRBV5-1 and J is TRBJ2-3, with 7 bases lining up with TRBD2. This receptor was obtained from a man aged 30 to 39 with acute or convalescent COVID-19. Sequencing was performed on peripheral blood. CDR3 coding DNA: TGCGCCAGCGAAAGCGGGACCGGCCGGGGGGATACGCAGTATTTT. Translating gives CASESGTGRGDTQYF.